The 17 T cell receptor beta chains presented below share a single source sample, sequenced in a study of CD8 T cells in Susac syndrome (dated by TCRdb to the late 2010s). Library prep was done by the immunoSEQ multiplex PCR assay. RNA was extracted using the RNeasy kit, and roughly 0.5 to 1 microgram was reverse transcribed with random hexamers. The public reads were quality trimmed at Q25 with fastp and then assembled into clones with MiXCR by TCRdb, keeping productive beta chains. Each entry merges the rows of one CDR3 protein and shows their most common DNA and genes. The sample records roughly 190,000 distinct CDR3 sequences, 85% to 95% of which are singletons. The leading ten clones occupy 0.16% of the sample. The sample consisted of CD8+ T cells from PBMCs. The receptors were sampled from a human donor with Susac syndrome.

Comment on this clonotype: The junction and the germline gene differ at one end; a read error may be behind it. V is TRBV30 and J is TRBJ2-3; D is unclear. CDR3 length equals 13 residues. Per the germline V gene, CDR1 is GTSNPN and CDR2 is SVGIG (reference sequence). The CDR3 nucleotides read TGTGCCTGGGGTGTGTGGGGCACAGATACGCAGTATTTT. Its translation is CAWGVWGTDTQYF.

The V gene is TRBV12-3 or TRBV12-4, the J gene TRBJ2-4; 7 nucleotides line up with TRBD2. The length of the CDR3 is 13 residues. The junction had 2 bases not matched to a gene; V was cut back by 3 bases and J by 6 bases. This chain's CDR3 is CASSLGGRNIQYF. The CDR3, as DNA: TGTGCCAGCAGTTTGGGCGGGAGAAACATTCAGTACTTC.

The chain uses TRBV30 and TRBJ2-7; 7 bases map to TRBD1. CDR1 and CDR2 from the germline V gene are GTSNPN and SVGIG (reference sequence). The CDR3 runs 13 residues. V shed 3 bases and J 3 bases; nucleotides not matched to a gene: 5. The CDR3 DNA reads as TGTGCCTGGAGCACGGGACAGTTCTACGAGCAGTACTTC. It yields the protein CAWSTGQFYEQYF.

The genes are TRBV20-1 and TRBJ2-3; 11 nucleotides agree with TRBD1. CDR1 DFQATT and CDR2 SNEGSKA come from the germline V gene (reference sequence). The CDR3 covers 15 residues. V lost 6 bases, J lost 2 bases, and 7 bases stayed unmatched. The chain's CDR3 is CSAKGQGANTDTQYF. The CDR3 DNA reads TGCAGTGCAAAAGGACAGGGGGCGAACACAGATACGCAGTATTTT.

This chain joins TRBV20-1 and TRBJ1-1, with D perhaps matching TRBD1 (6 bases). This CDR3 is built from 14 residues. V lost 2 bases and J 3 bases, leaving 13 bases between the germline ends. The germline V gene has CDR1 DFQATT and CDR2 SNEGSKA (reference sequence). CDR3 bases: TGCAGTGCTAGATCCGGGGCAGGGGACACTGAAGCTTTCTTT. Translating it yields CSARSGAGDTEAFF.

The gene calls are TRBV9 and TRBJ2-7; TRBD2 matches at 9 bases. Germline CDR1 and CDR2: SGDLS and YYNGEE. The CDR3 extends over 15 amino acids. Germline trimming cut 4 bases from V and 7 bases from J; bases unmatched to any gene: 12. The DNA of the CDR3 is TGTGCCAGCAGCCCCGCTAGCGGGATGGCCCTGGAGCAGTACTTC. The encoded protein is CASSPASGMALEQYF.

The chain employs TRBV30 and TRBJ1-2, with TRBD1 matching over 8 bases. V lost 3 bases and J lost 10; bases outside the gene matches: 7. Looked up from germline, CDR1 is GTSNPN and CDR2 is SVGIG (reference sequence). The CDR3 has 12 amino acids. The CDR3 nucleotides are TGTGCCTGGAGGCGGACAGGGAGTATCTACACCTTC. This gives the protein CAWRRTGSIYTF.

The genes are TRBV11-2 and TRBJ2-5; TRBD1 aligns across 9 bases. The CDR3 covers 14 residues. The ends lost 4 bases at V and 6 bases at J; junction bases unmatched: 6. Germline loops: CDR1 SGHAT, CDR2 FQNNGV. The CDR3 is CASSSPDRGKTQYF. The CDR3 nucleotides are TGTGCCAGCAGCTCCCCGGACAGGGGAAAGACCCAGTACTTC.

The J gene is TRBJ2-4, the V gene TRBV6-1; 9 positions agree with TRBD2. The CDR3 covers 17 residues. V gave up 4 bases and J gave up 0 bases; unmatched junction bases: 7. Looked up from germline, CDR1 is MNHNS and CDR2 is SASEGT. CDR3 sequence reads: CASSVWRGGLAKNIQYF. DNA for the CDR3: TGTGCCAGCAGTGTCTGGCGGGGGGGACTAGCCAAAAACATTCAGTACTTC.

This clonotype was counted once. This sequence joins TRBV29-1 and TRBJ2-1, with 8 bases matching TRBD2. The germline CDR1 and CDR2 sequences are SQVTM and ANQGSEA. The CDR3 has 13 residues. Germline trimming cut 8 bases from V and 4 bases from J; bases unmatched to any gene: 7. As DNA, the CDR3 is TGCAGCCCCGGGGGGGGGAGGTACAATGAGCAGTTCTTC. It yields the protein CSPGGGRYNEQFF.

The chain links TRBV28 to TRBJ1-1; D call uncertain. The CDR3 is 11 residues long. Trimming pared 3 bases from V and 11 bases from J, leaving 10 bases between. Germline values: CDR1 MDHEN, CDR2 SYDVKM. CDR3 in DNA: TGTGCCAGCAGTTTCTCGACAAAGGCTTTCTTT. Its protein product is CASSFSTKAFF.

The chain recombines TRBV13 with TRBJ2-7; the D gene is possibly TRBD1 (6 bases). With 3 bases removed from V and 2 bases from J, the gap between germline ends came to 11 bases. The CDR3 contains 14 residues. Germline V CDR1 and CDR2: PRHDT, FYEKMQ (reference sequence). CDR3 residues: CASSFRDKTYEQYF. For the CDR3, the DNA is TGTGCCAGCAGCTTCCGGGACAAGACCTACGAGCAGTACTTC.

CDR3 coding DNA: TGTGCCAGCAGCGCCGAACAGGGGGCGGGCTATGGCTACACCTTC. Translated, it gives CASSAEQGAGYGYTF. V and J are TRBV7-9 and TRBJ1-2, with 9 bases aligning to TRBD1. Trimming cost V 5 bases and J 4 bases; bases outside gene matches: 8. Germline V gene data show CDR1 as SEHNR and CDR2 as FQNEAQ (reference sequence). This CDR3 region has 15 residues.

This chain joins TRBV2 and TRBJ2-5; D might be TRBD1 or TRBD2, each matching 6 bases. Germline V gene lookup returns CDR1 SNHLY and CDR2 FYNNEI. The V end lost 7 bases, the J end lost 4 bases, and 22 bases lay between the germline ends. This CDR3 is 16 amino acids long. The DNA of the CDR3 is TGTGCCAGCACCCCCACGTGGGGGGCCCCGGGAGAGACCCAGTACTTC. Residues: CASTPTWGAPGETQYF. The whole variable domain, filled in from reference TRBV2 and TRBJ2-5, reads EPEVTQTPSHQVTQMGQEVILRCVPISNHLYFYWYRQILGQKVEFLVSFYNNEISEKSEIFDDQFSVERPDGSNFTLKIRSTKLEDSAMYFCASTPTWGAPGETQYFGPGTRLLVL.

The rearrangement links TRBV6-1 to TRBJ2-5; D tentatively reads TRBD1 or TRBD2 (5 bases each). The CDR3 extends over 16 amino acids. Germline loops: CDR1 MNHNS, CDR2 SASEGT. Trimming took off 6 bases at V and 4 bases at J, with 21 bases between the two ends. The CDR3 reads CASSNSHRAGRETQYF. For the CDR3, the DNA is TGTGCCAGCAGCAACAGCCACCGGGCAGGGAGAGAGACCCAGTACTTC.

CDR3 sequence (DNA): TGTGCCAGCAGCAGACTCCAGGGGTACACCGGGGAGCTGTTTTTT. It encodes CASSRLQGYTGELFF. The rearrangement joins TRBV7-9 to TRBJ2-2; D may be TRBD1 (6 bases). The CDR3 length is 15 residues. CDR1 SEHNR and CDR2 FQNEAQ come from the germline V gene (reference sequence). The germline V and J ends were trimmed by 5 bases and 3 bases, with 13 bases remaining between them. The full variable domain, rest sourced from reference TRBV7-9 and TRBJ2-2, is DTGVSQNPRHKITKRGQNVTFRCDPISEHNRLYWYRQTLGQGPEFLTYFQNEAQLEKSRLLSDRFSAERPKGSFSTLEIQRTEQGDSAMYLCASSRLQGYTGELFFGEGSRLTVL.

The V gene is TRBV9, the J gene TRBJ2-3; the D gene could be TRBD1 or TRBD2 (5 bases each). Looked up from germline, CDR1 is SGDLS and CDR2 is YYNGEE. The CDR3 runs 13 residues. V shed 4 bases and J shed 7 bases, with 13 bases lying between them. The CDR3 sequence: CASSPSGGNTQYF. In DNA, the CDR3 is TGTGCCAGCAGCCCTTCTGGGGGAAATACGCAGTATTTT.